The 26 T cell receptor beta chains given below trace back to one sample, sequenced in a study of T-cell memory formation after mild COVID-19. TCRdb re-called the 5' RACE reads through MiXCR, storing one row per CDR3 protein. The table has roughly 310,000 distinct CDR3 sequences, approximately 16% seen once; the top ten hold 20% to 25%. Material: PBMCs or a T cell subset sorted from them (not recorded which). Every receptor here comes from a young man who had mild COVID-19 (a few samples of this study predate the infection). Cell type and time point are not known.

This clonotype was seen only a few times. This chain uses TRBV5-1 with TRBJ2-1; tentative D call: TRBD2 (5 bases). The CDR3 is made up of 12 amino acids. CDR1 is SGHRS and CDR2 is YFSETQ in the germline V gene. Trimming shortened V by 4 bases and J by 16 bases, and 18 bases separated the two germline ends. This CDR3 is CASSVSGSLDFF. For the CDR3, the DNA is TGCGCCAGCAGCGTCTCGGGAAGCCTAGATTTCTTC. Complete variable domain (other parts from reference TRBV5-1 and TRBJ2-1): KAGVTQTPRYLIKTRGQQVTLSCSPISGHRSVSWYQQTPGQGLQFLFEYFSETQRNKGNFPGRFSGRQFSNSRSEMNVSTLELGDSALYLCASSVSGSLDFFGPGTRLTVL.

This clonotype appeared a few times. The chain recombines TRBV9 with TRBJ2-1, with 12 bases fitting TRBD2. Germline-derived CDR1 and CDR2 are SGDLS and YYNGEE. Trimming removed 2 bases from V and 6 bases from J; junction bases left unmatched: 3. The CDR3 runs 15 residues. Here the CDR3 reads CASSVGLAGPNEQFF. The CDR3 DNA is TGTGCCAGCAGCGTCGGACTAGCGGGGCCCAATGAGCAGTTCTTC.

This clonotype was found a few times. The chain couples TRBV6-5 to TRBJ1-1; TRBD1 is a possible D gene (6 bases). Trimming removed 2 bases at V and 4 bases at J, with 14 bases between. Germline CDR1 reads MNHEY; CDR2 reads SVGAGI. The CDR3 contains 15 residues. CDR3 protein: CASSYRQGMGTEAFF. In nucleotides, the CDR3 is TGTGCCAGCAGTTACCGGCAGGGGATGGGCACTGAAGCTTTCTTT.

The chain employs TRBV7-9 and TRBJ2-7; the D gene could be TRBD1 or TRBD2 (5 bases each). This CDR3 contains 14 residues. Germline assignment: CDR1 SEHNR and CDR2 FQNEAQ (reference sequence). The germline V and J ends were trimmed by 4 bases and 0 bases, with 10 bases remaining between them. CDR3 nucleotides: TGTGCCAGCAGCTGGTCCGGGACCTCCTACGAGCAGTACGTC. This codes for CASSWSGTSYEQYV.

This chain uses TRBV7-8 with TRBJ2-1, with 10 nucleotides matching TRBD2. The germline V gene encodes CDR1 SGHVS and CDR2 FQNEAQ. The CDR3 spans 15 residues. V was clipped by 5 bases and J by 7 bases; unmatched bases: 8. The CDR3 here is CASSARLAGVNEQFF. The CDR3 DNA sequence: TGTGCCAGCAGCGCCCGCCTAGCGGGGGTAAATGAGCAGTTCTTC. Complete variable domain (other parts from reference TRBV7-8 and TRBJ2-1): GAGVSQSPRYKVAKRGQDVALRCDPISGHVSLFWYQQALGQGPEFLTYFQNEAQLDKSGLPSDRFFAERPEGSVSTLKIQRTQQEDSAVYLCASSARLAGVNEQFFGPGTRLTVL.

At least ten counts were recorded for this clonotype. V and J are TRBV12-3 or TRBV12-4 and TRBJ2-4; weak D call: TRBD1 (5 bases). V lost 5 bases to trimming and J lost 0 bases, with 23 bases between them. This CDR3 is 19 amino acids long. CDR3: CASSPSLDSKILAKNIQYF. The CDR3 region has the DNA TGTGCCAGCAGTCCATCACTTGACAGCAAGATTTTAGCCAAAAACATTCAGTACTTC.

This clonotype came up many times. The V gene is TRBV12-3 or TRBV12-4, the J gene TRBJ2-1, with D possibly matching TRBD1 (5 bases). Trimming took off 3 bases at V and 6 bases at J, with 9 bases between the two ends. This CDR3 contains 13 residues. The CDR3 coding sequence is TGTGCCAGCAGTTTTCAGGGTCCCAATGAGCAGTTCTTC. The encoded protein is CASSFQGPNEQFF.

This clonotype was detected ten times or more. The rearrangement uses TRBV7-8 and TRBJ2-7; tentatively, D is TRBD2 (5 bases). The ends were cut back, 5 bases at V and 3 bases at J, with 17 bases in the middle. This CDR3 has 15 amino acids. Per the germline V gene, CDR1 is SGHVS and CDR2 is FQNEAQ. The CDR3 loop is CASSLDLDGLYEQYF. CDR3 coding DNA: TGTGCCAGCAGCCTGGATTTGGACGGACTCTACGAGCAGTACTTC.

This clonotype was seen a handful of times. The chain is built from TRBV20-1 and TRBJ2-1, with 7 bases fitting TRBD2. This CDR3 has 13 residues. CDR1 DFQATT and CDR2 SNEGSKA come from the germline V gene (reference sequence). The J segment lost 4 bases and the V segment lost 4 bases, leaving 4 bases of the junction unmatched. Written as DNA, the CDR3 is TGCAGTGCTAAGCGGGGACTATACAATGAGCAGTTCTTC. This sequence encodes CSAKRGLYNEQFF.

V is TRBV6-5 and J is TRBJ2-2, with D tentatively TRBD1 (6 bases). This CDR3 spans 15 amino acids. V was cut by 5 bases and J by 6 bases, with 16 bases left in between. CDR1 is MNHEY and CDR2 is SVGAGI in the germline V gene. This CDR3 is CASSQQGRRPGELFF. For the CDR3, the DNA is TGTGCCAGCAGTCAGCAGGGGAGAAGGCCCGGGGAGCTGTTTTTT.

This clonotype was counted at least ten times. CDR3 loop: CASSKLSGTPPFSTDTQYF. The CDR3 DNA sequence: TGTGCCAGCAGCAAGCTAAGTGGGACACCCCCATTTAGCACAGATACGCAGTATTTT. The chain recombines TRBV7-2 with TRBJ2-3; TRBD1 is a possible D gene (6 bases). Germline values: CDR1 SGHTA, CDR2 FQGNSA. The V end was cut by 5 bases, the J end by 0 bases, with 24 bases between. The CDR3 runs 19 residues. Looking up the rest from reference TRBV7-2 and TRBJ2-3 gives the full variable domain: GAGVSQSPSNKVTEKGKDVELRCDPISGHTALYWYRQSLGQGLEFLIYFQGNSAPDKSGLPSDRFSAERTGGSVSTLTIQRTQQEDSAVYLCASSKLSGTPPFSTDTQYFGPGTRLTVL.

This clonotype was counted many times. The chain has TRBV5-1 and TRBJ1-1, with a possible D match to TRBD1 (5 bases). This CDR3 comprises 13 residues. V lost 1 base and J lost 5, with 9 bases in between. The V gene's germline CDR1 is SGHRS and CDR2 YFSETQ. The DNA of the CDR3 is TGCGCCAGCAGCTTGAATAGGGGTACTGAAGCTTTCTTT. Amino acids: CASSLNRGTEAFF.

This chain connects TRBV10-3 to TRBJ2-5, with TRBD2 matching 8 bases. Germline CDR1 ENHRY, CDR2 SYGVKD. V lost 0 bases to trimming and J lost 4 bases; unmatched junction nucleotides: 4. The CDR3 consists of 15 residues. The DNA for the CDR3 is TGTGCCATCAGTGAGTCGGCGGGGGGTGCAGAGACCCAGTACTTC. This translates into CAISESAGGAETQYF.

This clonotype was recorded only once. V and J are TRBV11-2 and TRBJ1-2; 7 bases align to TRBD1. The CDR3 covers 13 residues. Germline-derived CDR1 and CDR2 are SGHAT and FQNNGV. V trimming: 5 bases; J trimming: 4 bases; junction bases outside the gene matches: 4. The CDR3 reads CASSPRTGYGYTF. As DNA, the CDR3 is TGTGCCAGCAGCCCGCGGACAGGCTATGGCTACACCTTC. Drawing the rest from reference TRBV11-2 and TRBJ1-2, the complete variable domain is EAGVAQSPRYKIIEKRQSVAFWCNPISGHATLYWYQQILGQGPKLLIQFQNNGVVDDSQLPKDRFSAERLKGVDSTLKIQPAKLEDSAVYLCASSPRTGYGYTFGSGTRLTVV.

J is TRBJ2-1 and V is TRBV6-5; 7 positions agree with TRBD1. Trimming at V came to 6 bases and at J to 6 bases, leaving 8 bases not matched to a gene. CDR1 and CDR2 from the germline V gene are MNHEY and SVGAGI. The CDR3 is made up of 14 amino acids. The CDR3 sequence: CASRRQGSPNEQFF. CDR3 bases: TGTGCCAGCAGACGACAGGGAAGCCCCAATGAGCAGTTCTTC.

V usage is TRBV6-6 and J usage is TRBJ2-3, with 8 bases matching TRBD1. Looked up from germline, CDR1 is MNHNY and CDR2 is SVGAGI (reference sequence). The CDR3 sequence is 19 residues long. V was pared by 2 bases and J by 6 bases, with 19 bases of the junction left unmatched. The CDR3 nucleotides are TGTGCCAGCAGTTACCGAGGACAGGGTTTCGGAAGGGGTCGGGATACGCAGTATTTT. Translation gives CASSYRGQGFGRGRDTQYF.

V is TRBV9 and J is TRBJ2-5; 10 bases are shared with TRBD2. Germline-derived CDR1 and CDR2 are SGDLS and YYNGEE. This CDR3 has 16 amino acids. The V segment lost 4 bases and the J segment 5 bases; nucleotides outside the gene matches: 11. CDR3 nucleotide sequence: TGTGCCAGCAGCCCCCGGGGGAGCGGGGGGGCGGAGACCCAGTACTTC. Translating gives CASSPRGSGGAETQYF.

V and J are TRBV27 and TRBJ1-1, with D tentatively TRBD1 (6 bases). Germline V gives CDR1 MNHEY, CDR2 SMNVEV (reference sequence). This CDR3 contains 15 residues. V lost 1 base and J 2 bases, leaving 11 bases between the germline ends. The CDR3 loop reads CASSLWGGRNTEAFF. The DNA of the CDR3 is TGTGCCAGCAGTTTATGGGGGGGGCGAAACACTGAAGCTTTCTTT.

The J gene is TRBJ1-1, the V gene TRBV6-5, with D hard to call. V lost 0 bases and J lost 0, with 8 bases in between. Germline V gene data show CDR1 as MNHEY and CDR2 as SVGAGI. The CDR3 length is 15 residues. The CDR3: CASSYSTGVNTEAFF. DNA of the CDR3: TGTGCCAGCAGTTACTCGACCGGGGTGAACACTGAAGCTTTCTTT.

This clonotype has just one count. The rearrangement links TRBV7-3 to TRBJ2-1; the D is unclear. Per germline, CDR1 SGHTA and CDR2 FQGTGA. V dropped 1 base and J dropped 9 bases, with 13 bases sitting between them. There are 14 residues in the CDR3. The CDR3 loop is CASSLNRVAGEQFF. DNA of the CDR3: TGTGCCAGCAGCTTAAATCGGGTGGCCGGTGAGCAGTTCTTC.

This clonotype was seen ten or more times. This rearrangement joins TRBV29-1 to TRBJ2-3, with D tentatively TRBD2 (7 bases). CDR3 length: 15 amino acids. Deletions cut 3 bases from V and 2 bases from J, with 15 bases between. Germline assignment: CDR1 SQVTM and CDR2 ANQGSEA. CDR3 amino acids: CSVEGGRGVTDTQYF. The CDR3 coding sequence is TGCAGCGTTGAGGGGGGGCGAGGGGTCACAGATACGCAGTATTTT.

This clonotype turned up a few times. The chain carries TRBV4-1 and TRBJ1-1; D unclear. This CDR3 comprises 14 residues. Germline CDR1 MGHRA, CDR2 YSYEKL. Trimming removed 3 bases from V and 6 bases from J, with 14 bases in between. The CDR3: CASSQIPSKPEAFF. CDR3 coding DNA: TGCGCCAGCAGCCAGATACCTTCAAAGCCTGAAGCTTTCTTT.

This chain uses TRBV7-8 with TRBJ2-7; D uncertain. The CDR3 is 12 residues long. V lost 5 bases, J lost 3 bases, and 8 bases lay in between. The germline gives CDR1 SGHVS, CDR2 FQNEAQ. The CDR3 protein is CASSPQFYEQYF. DNA of the CDR3: TGTGCCAGCAGCCCCCAATTCTACGAGCAGTACTTC.

The chain joins TRBV12-3 or TRBV12-4 to TRBJ1-1; D unresolved. This CDR3 has 13 residues. Deletions cut 3 bases from V and 4 bases from J, with 9 bases between. The chain's CDR3 is CASSFFRSTEAFF. In DNA, the CDR3 is TGTGCCAGCAGTTTTTTTCGGAGCACTGAAGCTTTCTTT.

The genes are TRBV6-2 or TRBV6-3 and TRBJ2-1; D is possibly TRBD1 or TRBD2 (5 bases each). This CDR3 contains 10 residues. V was cut by 7 bases and J by 9 bases, with 7 bases left in between. Germline values: CDR1 MNHEY, CDR2 SVGEGT. The CDR3 sequence: CASMGVEQFF. As DNA, the CDR3 is TGTGCCAGCATGGGGGTTGAGCAGTTCTTC.

This chain joins TRBV12-3 or TRBV12-4 and TRBJ1-4; D perhaps matches TRBD1 (6 bases). The germline V and J ends were trimmed by 5 bases and 8 bases, with 15 bases remaining between them. The length of the CDR3 is 14 residues. For the CDR3, the DNA is TGTGCCAGCAGTCCCCGGGGGCAGCACGAAAAACTGTTTTTT. Protein: CASSPRGQHEKLFF.